Below, one T cell receptor beta chain is given with its context. Its antigen remains unidentified. CDR3 length: 18 amino acids. The V gene lost 2 bases and the J gene lost 0 bases, with 18 bases spanning the gap. Germline CDR1 SGDLS, CDR2 YYNGEE. Libraries were prepared by immunoSEQ multiplex PCR; TCRdb keeps only in-frame clonotypes and omits some of them. The sample yields over 100,000 clones, roughly 90% seen once. These data are taken from a study of T cell responses to AZD1222 COVID-19 vaccine. Overall study findings and caveats: Reportedly, close to half of spike-specific TCRs are directed against unmutated variant regions. Possibly, clonal diversity was underestimated; donors were largely white British and included more females.

The receptor was isolated from an adult who received the AZD1222 COVID-19 vaccine. Sequencing was performed on peripheral blood, taken 28 days after the second AZD1222 dose. This chain connects TRBV9 to TRBJ2-4; possibly TRBD1 or TRBD2 for D (5 bases each). The CDR3 is CASSVGAGQTLAKNIQYF. The CDR3 DNA reads as TGTGCCAGCAGCGTCGGGGCAGGGCAAACGCTAGCCAAAAACATTCAGTACTTC.